The 11 T cell receptor beta chains in this list originate from one sample, sequenced in a study of PD-L1 blockade in urothelial cancer (dated by TCRdb to the late 2010s). The library was produced with the immunoSEQ multiplex PCR assay. TCRdb obtained this table from immuneACCESS and retained in-frame rearrangements with V and J assigned. These tables miss some clones; where compared with another copy, unresolved V genes account for less than half of the shortfall, and the remainder is unexplained. The sample contains around 86,000 clones, 85% of them found a single time. 5.5% to 7.5% of the sample is taken by the ten largest. What the time point label conveys for this sample: pretreatment peripheral blood. The input for sequencing was PBMCs, taken around atezolizumab (anti-PD-L1) treatment. Receptor source: a man in his forties with urothelial cancer.

This clone was seen more than once but under ten times. The genes are TRBV15 and TRBJ1-1; D uncertain. The CDR3 runs 13 residues. Germline assignment: CDR1 LNHNV and CDR2 YYDKDF (reference sequence). V shed 0 bases and J shed 8 bases, with 10 bases lying between them. The CDR3 protein is CATSREGSAEAFF. CDR3 nucleotides: TGTGCCACCAGCAGAGAGGGTAGCGCCGAAGCTTTCTTT. The full variable domain, with the rest looked up from reference TRBV15 and TRBJ1-1, is DAMVIQNPRYQVTQFGKPVTLSCSQTLNHNVMYWYQQKSSQAPKLLFHYYDKDFNNEADTPDNFQSRRPNTSFCFLDIRSPGLGDTAMYLCATSREGSAEAFFGQGTRLTVV.

The genes are TRBV4-2 and TRBJ2-1, with TRBD2 matching over 13 bases. The CDR3 loop spans 16 amino acids. Germline-derived CDR1 and CDR2 are LGHNA and YNFKEQ. Trimming took 4 bases from V and 3 from J; bases not matched to a gene: 3. CDR3 coding DNA: TGTGCCAGCAGCCCTCGGACTAGCGGGAGCTACAATGAGCAGTTCTTC. Translating gives CASSPRTSGSYNEQFF.

The rearrangement links TRBV2 to TRBJ1-1; the D is unclear. Trimming shortened V by 8 bases and J by 8 bases, and 15 bases separated the two germline ends. The CDR3 covers 12 residues. Germline CDR1 and CDR2: SNHLY and FYNNEI. This CDR3 is CASSRPVGEAFF. The CDR3 DNA reads as TGTGCCAGCTCCCGACCGGTCGGGGAAGCTTTCTTT. The full variable domain, its missing parts supplied by reference TRBV2 and TRBJ1-1, is EPEVTQTPSHQVTQMGQEVILRCVPISNHLYFYWYRQILGQKVEFLVSFYNNEISEKSEIFDDQFSVERPDGSNFTLKIRSTKLEDSAMYFCASSRPVGEAFFGQGTRLTVV.

This clone has just one count. The V and J genes are TRBV9 and TRBJ2-7; D is perhaps TRBD2 (5 bases). V was shortened by 4 bases and J by 6 bases, with 14 bases between the two germline ends. The CDR3 is 13 residues long. Germline-derived CDR1 and CDR2 are SGDLS and YYNGEE. CDR3: CASSPSPEGEQYF. The CDR3 nucleotides read TGTGCCAGCAGCCCCTCCCCCGAGGGCGAGCAGTACTTC. The full variable domain, completed using reference TRBV9 and TRBJ2-7, is DSGVTQTPKHLITATGQRVTLRCSPRSGDLSVYWYQQSLDQGLQFLIQYYNGEERAKGNILERFSAQQFPDLHSELNLSSLELGDSALYFCASSPSPEGEQYFGPGTRLTVT.

The chain links TRBV5-6 to TRBJ1-2; D gene unclear. V gave up 3 bases and J gave up 8 bases, with 8 bases separating them. Germline CDR1 and CDR2: SGHDT and YYEEEE. CDR3 length equals 11 residues. CDR3 DNA: TGTGCCAGCAGCTCCCGAGGGGGCTACACCTTC. It encodes CASSSRGGYTF.

The chain carries TRBV5-1 and TRBJ2-7; no firm D call. The CDR3 is made up of 13 amino acids. The V and J ends lost 0 bases and 3 bases respectively, with 7 bases between them. CDR1 and CDR2 (germline): SGHRS, YFSETQ. CDR3 in DNA: TGCGCCAGCAGCTTGGGGCAGGACTACGAGCAGTACTTC. Its translation is CASSLGQDYEQYF.

The chain uses TRBV19 and TRBJ2-3, with D maybe TRBD2 (5 bases). V gave up 5 bases and J gave up 6 bases, with 9 bases separating them. This CDR3 has 12 residues. Germline V lookup: CDR1 LNHDA, CDR2 SQIVND (reference sequence). Written as DNA, the CDR3 is TGTGCCAGTAGTTTCCGCGGGGATACGCAGTATTTT. As protein: CASSFRGDTQYF.

This chain joins TRBV4-1 and TRBJ1-1; D unclear. The length of the CDR3 is 18 residues. Germline assignment: CDR1 MGHRA and CDR2 YSYEKL. The germline V and J ends were trimmed by 4 bases and 3 bases, with 24 bases remaining between them. The chain's CDR3 is CASSPSKAQGFRDTEAFF. In nucleotides, the CDR3 is TGCGCCAGCAGCCCATCTAAGGCCCAAGGTTTTCGGGACACTGAAGCTTTCTTT.

The chain links TRBV7-9 to TRBJ2-7; 11 positions match TRBD2. V lost 8 bases and J lost 2; bases outside the gene matches: 5. Per germline, CDR1 SEHNR and CDR2 FQNEAQ (reference sequence). This CDR3 spans 14 amino acids. The CDR3 DNA is TGTGCCAGCGGGCTAGCGGGAGGTGCCTACGAGCAGTACTTC. This sequence encodes CASGLAGGAYEQYF.

In DNA form, the CDR3 reads TGTGCCAGCAGCCCAACTAGCGCCAATGAGCAGTTCTTC. The encoded protein is CASSPTSANEQFF. V and J are TRBV9 and TRBJ2-1; 7 nucleotides align to TRBD2. The junction had 4 bases not matched to a gene; V was cut back by 4 bases and J by 6 bases. Germline V gene sequence: CDR1 SGDLS, CDR2 YYNGEE. There are 13 residues in the CDR3.

The rearrangement uses TRBV4-1 and TRBJ2-1; D perhaps matches TRBD2 (6 bases). Trimming took 3 bases from V and 10 from J, leaving 13 bases between them. CDR3 size: 13 residues. Germline lookup yields CDR1 MGHRA and CDR2 YSYEKL. The CDR3 DNA reads TGCGCCAGCAGCCATGGCGGCGCGGGGGAGCAGTTCTTC. Protein sequence: CASSHGGAGEQFF.